Detailed here is one T cell receptor (beta chain). The data derive from a study of blood T cell repertoires in COVID-19. Overall study: Sites in the United States, Italy and Spain provided acute and convalescent COVID-19 samples. Sources were T cells, B-cell-depleted T cells, or PBMCs; the material itself was cDNA or gDNA.

In the original processing: Nucleated cell number was recorded as an estimate derived from reference gene primer amplification. TCRdb keeps only in-frame clones here, not all; method: immunoSEQ multiplex PCR. V and J calls and clone size are as listed in that table; D and trimming were resolved from the DNA. The sample contains over 250,000 clones, approximately 91% of which appear only once. Looked up from germline, CDR1 is SNHLY and CDR2 is FYNNEI. The CDR3 covers 13 residues. This receptor was identified in a woman between 55 and 75 years old with acute or convalescent COVID-19. The rearrangement uses TRBV2 and TRBJ2-3; 10 positions match TRBD2. Sequencing was carried out using peripheral blood. The CDR3 sequence: CAQHSGGPDTQYF. The CDR3 DNA sequence: TGTGCTCAGCATAGCGGGGGGCCAGATACGCAGTATTTT.